This T cell receptor beta chain was found in a study of T-cell memory formation after mild COVID-19. TCRdb processed the 5' RACE reads anew with MiXCR; each CDR3 protein has one entry. The sample has 150,000 to 200,000 distinct CDR3 sequences; approximately 16% are singletons. This CDR3 region has 15 residues. V shed 5 bases, J shed 12 bases, and the junction held 14 bases outside the gene matches. The germline V gene has CDR1 SGHTA and CDR2 FQGTGA. The sequencing sample was made of PBMCs or a T cell subset sorted from them (not recorded which). This receptor was identified in an adult woman who had mild COVID-19 (a few samples of this study predate the infection). Cell type and time point are not known. V gene TRBV7-3 combines with J gene TRBJ2-1; 9 bases fit TRBD1. CDR3: CASSAGTGRDGLQFF. The CDR3 DNA is TGTGCCAGCAGCGCTGGGACAGGGAGGGACGGATTGCAGTTCTTC.